These 11 T cell receptor beta chains were all obtained from the same sample, sequenced in a study of T cells in Graves' hyperthyroidism and ophthalmopathy. The TCR beta CDR3 regions underwent amplification using RNA transcripts as the source. Initially, a first-round RT-PCR of the TCR CDR3 employed the HTBI primer set. TCRdb reprocessed the multiplex PCR reads with MiXCR, giving one entry per CDR3 protein. This table has 300,000 to 350,000 distinct CDR3 sequences, around 20% appearing once. Sequencing used blood. Receptor source: a woman aged 50 to 60 with Graves' hyperthyroidism.

This clonotype came up a few times. The rearrangement links TRBV7-3 to TRBJ2-3; the match to TRBD2 covers 8 bases. With V trimmed by 0 bases and J by 5 bases, 7 bases remained unmatched. Germline V gene data show CDR1 as SGHTA and CDR2 as FQGTGA. The CDR3 has 16 residues. CDR3 in amino acids: CASSLTTGGPGDTQYF. Here the CDR3 DNA reads TGTGCCAGCAGCTTAACAACGGGAGGGCCTGGAGATACGCAGTATTTT.

In its sample, this clonotype was seen many times. This chain uses TRBV15 with TRBJ2-7; possibly TRBD1 for D (6 bases). This CDR3 is 14 amino acids long. Germline V lookup: CDR1 LNHNV, CDR2 YYDKDF (reference sequence). Trimming removed 0 bases from V and 5 bases from J, with 11 bases in between. In DNA, the CDR3 is TGTGCCACCAGCAGAGATCAGGGGTTCGACGAGCAGTACTTC. This codes for CATSRDQGFDEQYF.

This clonotype was counted ten times or more. CDR3 coding DNA: TGTGCCAGCACCGGACTAGCGGGAGTAGATTCCCATTTCGTAGGTGAGCAGTTCTTC. Translated: CASTGLAGVDSHFVGEQFF. The gene calls are TRBV28 and TRBJ2-1; the match to TRBD2 covers 13 bases. J lost 9 bases, V lost 7 bases, and 21 bases had no gene match. Germline CDR1 MDHEN, CDR2 SYDVKM. The CDR3 loop spans 19 amino acids.

This chain uses TRBV2 with TRBJ2-7; TRBD1 or TRBD2 may be the D gene (6 bases each). This CDR3 is built from 15 residues. The germline CDR1 and CDR2 sequences are SNHLY and FYNNEI. V was clipped by 10 bases and J by 3 bases, with 22 bases between them. The CDR3 loop is CAILRGGSRDYEQYF. In DNA, the CDR3 is TGTGCCATCCTTAGAGGGGGGTCGAGGGACTACGAGCAGTACTTC. Looking up the rest from reference TRBV2 and TRBJ2-7 gives the full variable domain: EPEVTQTPSHQVTQMGQEVILRCVPISNHLYFYWYRQILGQKVEFLVSFYNNEISEKSEIFDDQFSVERPDGSNFTLKIRSTKLEDSAMYFCAILRGGSRDYEQYFGPGTRLTVT.

This clonotype was seen only a few times. The gene calls are TRBV6-1 and TRBJ2-1, with TRBD2 identical over 11 bases. CDR1 and CDR2 (germline): MNHNS, SASEGT. V lost 5 bases and J lost 6; bases outside the gene matches: 6. The CDR3 is 15 residues long. This CDR3 reads CASSPPTSGSNEQFF. Written as DNA, the CDR3 is TGTGCCAGCAGTCCCCCCACTAGCGGGAGCAATGAGCAGTTCTTC.

This clonotype was counted ten times or more. The chain joins TRBV20-1 to TRBJ2-5, with 10 positions matching TRBD2. The CDR3 totals 15 residues. CDR1 and CDR2 (germline): DFQATT, SNEGSKA (reference sequence). V was pared by 5 bases and J by 4 bases, with 10 bases of the junction left unmatched. The CDR3 DNA sequence: TGCAGTGCTCCCCCCCCTAGCGGGAGAGGAGAGACCCAGTACTTC. Translation: CSAPPPSGRGETQYF.

This clonotype was counted many times. The chain is built from TRBV28 and TRBJ2-1; the match to TRBD1 covers 8 bases. The length of the CDR3 is 14 residues. The germline gives CDR1 MDHEN, CDR2 SYDVKM. Trimming cost V 6 bases and J 7 bases; bases outside gene matches: 8. CDR3 coding DNA: TGTGCCAGCAGAATGGGGACAGGCGGAAATGAGCAGTTCTTC. It yields the protein CASRMGTGGNEQFF.

This clonotype occurred many times. J is TRBJ2-7 and V is TRBV2; 10 nucleotides match TRBD1. Germline trimming cut 5 bases from V and 6 bases from J; bases unmatched to any gene: 10. Germline CDR1 SNHLY, CDR2 FYNNEI. The CDR3 extends over 15 amino acids. DNA of the CDR3: TGTGCCAGCAGTTCCCCCTCCGGGACAGGGGTCGAGCAGTACTTC. Amino acids: CASSSPSGTGVEQYF.

This clonotype was counted ten times or more. J is TRBJ2-1 and V is TRBV12-3 or TRBV12-4; D is ambiguous. Trimming shortened V by 6 bases and J by 0 bases, and 6 bases separated the two germline ends. The CDR3 has 13 residues. The CDR3 DNA is TGTGCCAGCAGGCTTAGCTCCTACAATGAGCAGTTCTTC. Translated, it gives CASRLSSYNEQFF.

There are many counts of this clonotype. This rearrangement joins TRBV7-9 to TRBJ2-7; D unresolved. Germline-derived CDR1 and CDR2 are SEHNR and FQNEAQ (reference sequence). V lost 5 bases to trimming and J lost 7 bases, with 15 bases between them. The CDR3 length is 13 residues. The CDR3 sequence: CASSTTEWGEQYF. Written as DNA, the CDR3 is TGTGCCAGCAGCACAACTGAGTGGGGAGAGCAGTACTTC.

This chain links TRBV12-3 or TRBV12-4 with TRBJ1-1; 9 bases are shared with TRBD1. V trimming: 3 bases; J trimming: 8 bases; junction bases outside the gene matches: 10. This CDR3 is 15 amino acids long. The CDR3 sequence is CASSFNTGGSPEAFF. The CDR3 DNA reads as TGTGCCAGCAGTTTCAACACAGGGGGCAGCCCAGAAGCTTTCTTT.